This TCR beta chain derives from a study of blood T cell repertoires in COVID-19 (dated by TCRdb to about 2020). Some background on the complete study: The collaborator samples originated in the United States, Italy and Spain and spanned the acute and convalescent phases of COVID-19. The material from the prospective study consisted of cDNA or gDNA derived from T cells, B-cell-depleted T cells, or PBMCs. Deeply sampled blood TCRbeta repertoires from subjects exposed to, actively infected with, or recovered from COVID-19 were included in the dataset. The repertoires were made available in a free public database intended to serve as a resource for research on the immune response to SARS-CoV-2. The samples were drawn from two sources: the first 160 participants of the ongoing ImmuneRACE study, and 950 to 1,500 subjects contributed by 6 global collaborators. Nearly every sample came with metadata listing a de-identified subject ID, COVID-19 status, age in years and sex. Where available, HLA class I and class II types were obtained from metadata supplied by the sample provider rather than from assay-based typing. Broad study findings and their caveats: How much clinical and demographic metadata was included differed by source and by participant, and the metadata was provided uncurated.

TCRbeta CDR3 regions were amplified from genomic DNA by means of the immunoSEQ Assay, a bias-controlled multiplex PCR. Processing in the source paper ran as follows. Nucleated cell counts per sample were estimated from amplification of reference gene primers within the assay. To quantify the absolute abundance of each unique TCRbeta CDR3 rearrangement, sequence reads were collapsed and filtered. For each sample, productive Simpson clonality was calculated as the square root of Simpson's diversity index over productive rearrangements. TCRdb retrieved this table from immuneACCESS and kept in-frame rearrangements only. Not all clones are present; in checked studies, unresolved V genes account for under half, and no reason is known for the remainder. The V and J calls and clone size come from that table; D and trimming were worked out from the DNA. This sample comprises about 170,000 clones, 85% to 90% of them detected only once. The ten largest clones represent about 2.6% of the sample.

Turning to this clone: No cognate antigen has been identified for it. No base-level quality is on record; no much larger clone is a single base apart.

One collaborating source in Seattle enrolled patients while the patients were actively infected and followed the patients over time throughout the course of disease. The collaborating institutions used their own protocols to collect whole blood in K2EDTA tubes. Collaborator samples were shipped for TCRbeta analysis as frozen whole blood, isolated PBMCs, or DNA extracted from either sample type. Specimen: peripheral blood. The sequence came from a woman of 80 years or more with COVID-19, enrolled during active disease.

The CDR3 has the sequence CASSFGAVAGGRTGELFF. The DNA reads as follows: TGTGCCAGCAGCTTTGGGGCTGTGGCGGGAGGTCGTACCGGGGAGCTGTTTTTT. The chain is encoded by TRBV7-8 joined to TRBJ2-2; TRBD2 fits 8 bases in the junction. V has 3 bases trimmed and J has 5 bases trimmed; junction bases matching no gene number 14. The germline V gene yields SGHVS for CDR1 and FQNEAQ for CDR2. Including the terminal cysteine and phenylalanine, the CDR3 comprises 18 residues. Kept here is only the CDR3 DNA, which spans 54 bases and is read in frame from base 1.